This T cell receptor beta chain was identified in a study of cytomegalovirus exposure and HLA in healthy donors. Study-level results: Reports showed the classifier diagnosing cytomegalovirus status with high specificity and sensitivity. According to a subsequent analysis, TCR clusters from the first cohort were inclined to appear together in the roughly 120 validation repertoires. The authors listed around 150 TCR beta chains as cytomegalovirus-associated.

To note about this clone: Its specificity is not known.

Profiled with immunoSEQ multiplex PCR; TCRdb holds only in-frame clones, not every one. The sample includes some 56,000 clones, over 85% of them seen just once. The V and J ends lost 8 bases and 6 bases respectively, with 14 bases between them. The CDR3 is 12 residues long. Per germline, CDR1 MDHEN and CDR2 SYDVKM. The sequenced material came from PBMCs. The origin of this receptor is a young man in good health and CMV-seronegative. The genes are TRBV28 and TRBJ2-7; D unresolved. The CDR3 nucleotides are TGTGCCAGCCAGGAAACACGCCGCGAGCAGTACTTC. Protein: CASQETRREQYF.